This T cell receptor beta chain is drawn from a study of identical twins. TCRdb used MiXCR to reprocess the 5' RACE reads, holding one entry per CDR3 protein. This table has 450,000 to 600,000 distinct CDR3 sequences, 20% to 25% appearing once. This CDR3 is built from 12 residues. Trimming took 7 bases from V and 6 from J, leaving 11 bases between them. Looked up from germline, CDR1 is SNHLY and CDR2 is FYNNEI. The same sample was also studied in work on yellow fever vaccine responses in identical twins.

The chain joins TRBV2 to TRBJ2-3; tentatively, D is TRBD1 or TRBD2 (6 bases each). The source material was CD4+ T cells sorted from blood. The source of this sequence is a woman aged 18-29 years in good health. The CDR3 loop reads CASTEGGDTQYF. In DNA form, the CDR3 reads TGTGCCAGCACCGAAGGGGGGGATACGCAGTATTTT. Looking up the rest from reference TRBV2 and TRBJ2-3 gives the full variable domain: EPEVTQTPSHQVTQMGQEVILRCVPISNHLYFYWYRQILGQKVEFLVSFYNNEISEKSEIFDDQFSVERPDGSNFTLKIRSTKLEDSAMYFCASTEGGDTQYFGPGTRLTVL.